This is a list of T cell receptor beta chains from one sample in a study of blood T cell repertoires in COVID-19. Generated by immunoSEQ multiplex PCR, the TCRdb table keeps only in-frame clones and is missing some. The sample includes some 250,000 clones, roughly 80% of them seen just once. The sequenced sample consisted of peripheral blood. The receptor source for this set is a woman aged 18-30 years with acute or convalescent COVID-19. The CDR3 runs from the conserved cysteine through the conserved F or W. The D gene is left open where the match is weak. Clone sizes are given selectively: once, few, many, or a class where the clone is expanded.

v_gene	d_gene	j_gene	abundance	CDR3nt	CDR3aa
TRBV28	-	TRBJ1-2	once	TGTGCCAGCAGTTTATCCGCAGGGGTTGGCTACACCTTC	CASSLSAGVGYTF
TRBV5-1	-	TRBJ1-1	-	TGCGCCAGCAGCTTGGCGGGGTATGCTGAAGCTTTCTTT	CASSLAGYAEAFF
TRBV4-3	TRBD1	TRBJ2-5	-	TGCGCCAGCAGCCAAGAGGGGACAGGACAAGAGACCCAGTACTTC	CASSQEGTGQETQYF
TRBV27	-	TRBJ2-3	-	TGTGCCAGCAGTCCCTGGACTAAAAGCACAGATACGCAGTATTTT	CASSPWTKSTDTQYF
TRBV7-8	-	TRBJ2-1	once	TGTGCCAGCAGCTTAGTGCTGGGACTTCAGGCGGGGCAGTTCTTC	CASSLVLGLQAGQFF
TRBV10-3	-	TRBJ1-1	many	TGTGCCATCAGTGGGCGGACAGAAGCTTTCTTT	CAISGRTEAFF
TRBV2	TRBD1	TRBJ1-2	-	TGTGCCAGCAGCTATATTAACCGGGACAGCAATCACTATGGCTACACCTTC	CASSYINRDSNHYGYTF
TRBV5-1	-	TRBJ2-1	-	TGCGCCAGCAGCTTGGACAGGGACCAGGGGATCTTC	CASSLDRDQGIF
TRBV19	TRBD2	TRBJ2-1	-	TGTGCCAGTAGTGAGAGCCTAGCGGGCCCTTACAATGAGCAGTTCTTC	CASSESLAGPYNEQFF
TRBV13	TRBD2	TRBJ2-3	-	TGTGCCAGCAGCTTAGGCCTAGCGGGAGGCACAGATACGCAGTATTTT	CASSLGLAGGTDTQYF
TRBV2	TRBD2	TRBJ2-1	-	TGTGCCAGCAGTGAATACCTAGCGGGAGCCTACAATGAGCAGTTCTTC	CASSEYLAGAYNEQFF
TRBV5-6	TRBD2	TRBJ2-7	-	TGTGCCAGCAGCACACTGGGACAGAGAACTAGCGGGGCCTACGAGCAGTACTTC	CASSTLGQRTSGAYEQYF
TRBV27	-	TRBJ1-5	few	TGTGCCAGCAGTTACGACAGTCGAGGCAATCAGCCCCAGCATTTT	CASSYDSRGNQPQHF
TRBV6-2/TRBV6-3	-	TRBJ1-1	-	TGTGCCAGCAGTTCCGTACATGTTTTGGCTGAAGCTTTCTTT	CASSSVHVLAEAFF
TRBV11-2	-	TRBJ2-3	-	TGTGCCAGCAGCTCCGACTGGTCTCCAGATACGCAGTATTTT	CASSSDWSPDTQYF
TRBV29-1	TRBD2	TRBJ2-3	-	TGCAGTGTAAGGACTAGCGGGGCCACAGATACGCAGTATTTT	CSVRTSGATDTQYF
TRBV10-3	-	TRBJ1-1	-	TGTGCCATCAGTGAGGGGCAGGGACTTACGAACACTGAAGCTTTCTTT	CAISEGQGLTNTEAFF
TRBV3-1/TRBV3-2	TRBD1	TRBJ2-7	-	TGTGCCAGCAGCCAGCAAACATACAGGGGGCGCGAGCAGTACTTC	CASSQQTYRGREQYF
TRBV7-2	TRBD1	TRBJ2-7	-	TGTGCCAGCAGCTTACGTGGGGGGACAGGGAACGAGCAGTACTTC	CASSLRGGTGNEQYF
TRBV13	TRBD2	TRBJ2-1	-	TGTGCCAGCAGCTCCGGGACTAGTAAGCTCAATGAGCAGTTCTTC	CASSSGTSKLNEQFF
TRBV5-4	TRBD1	TRBJ2-7	-	TGTGCCAGCAGCTTGGCCGGGACAGGAAGGTACGAGCAGTACTTC	CASSLAGTGRYEQYF
TRBV28	TRBD1	TRBJ2-1	-	TGTGCCAGCCGTTCTCAGGGGGCGGTGGGGTCCAATGAGCAGTTCTTC	CASRSQGAVGSNEQFF
TRBV7-9	TRBD1	TRBJ1-1	few	TGTGCCAGCAGGTTACAGGGGGCGCGTACTGAAGCTTTCTTT	CASRLQGARTEAFF
TRBV28	TRBD1	TRBJ1-5	-	TGTGCCAGCAGTGCCGCGGGACAGGGAAATCGCAATCAGCCCCAGCATTTT	CASSAAGQGNRNQPQHF
TRBV7-2	-	TRBJ1-2	-	TGTGCCAGCAGCACACACACACAGAACTATGGCTACACCTTC	CASSTHTQNYGYTF
TRBV5-5	-	TRBJ1-5	few	TGTGCCAGCAGCTTGCTGGGGAGGGGTCAGCCCCAGCATTTT	CASSLLGRGQPQHF
TRBV23-1	-	TRBJ2-1	-	TGCGCCAGCAGTCAATTTGGAGGGTACAATGAGCAGTTCTTC	CASSQFGGYNEQFF
TRBV28	TRBD1	TRBJ1-2	-	TGTGCCAGCAGTTTGGAGGGGGCGCGTGGCTACACCTTC	CASSLEGARGYTF
TRBV10-1	-	TRBJ2-4	-	TGCGCCAGCAGTGGACAGGTACGGGGCAAAAACATTCAGTACTTC	CASSGQVRGKNIQYF